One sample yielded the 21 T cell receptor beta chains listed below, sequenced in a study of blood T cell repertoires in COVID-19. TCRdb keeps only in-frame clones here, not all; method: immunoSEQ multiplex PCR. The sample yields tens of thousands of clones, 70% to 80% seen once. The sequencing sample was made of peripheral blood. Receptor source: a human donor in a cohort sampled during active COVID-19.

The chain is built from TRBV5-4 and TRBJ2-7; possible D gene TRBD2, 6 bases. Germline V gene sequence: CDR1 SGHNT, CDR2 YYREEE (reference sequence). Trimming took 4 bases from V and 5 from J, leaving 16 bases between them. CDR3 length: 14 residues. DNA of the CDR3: TGTGCCAGCAGCAGAATATCTAGCGCCAACGAGCAGTACTTC. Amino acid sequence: CASSRISSANEQYF.

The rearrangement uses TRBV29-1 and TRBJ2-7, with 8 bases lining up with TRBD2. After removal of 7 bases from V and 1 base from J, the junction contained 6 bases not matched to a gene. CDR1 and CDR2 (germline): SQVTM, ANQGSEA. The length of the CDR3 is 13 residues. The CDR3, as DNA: TGCAGCGGCCGGGAGGGAGAGTCCTACGAGCAGTACTTC. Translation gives CSGREGESYEQYF.

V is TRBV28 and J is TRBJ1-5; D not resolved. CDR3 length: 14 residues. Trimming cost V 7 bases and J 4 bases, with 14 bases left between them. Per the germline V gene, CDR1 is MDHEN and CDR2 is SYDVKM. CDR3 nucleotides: TGTGCCAGCAATGTGGTAACGGGAAATCAGCCCCAGCATTTT. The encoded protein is CASNVVTGNQPQHF. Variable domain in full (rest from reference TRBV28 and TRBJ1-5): DVKVTQSSRYLVKRTGEKVFLECVQDMDHENMFWYRQDPGLGLRLIYFSYDVKMKEKGDIPEGYSVSREKKERFSLILESASTNQTSMYLCASNVVTGNQPQHFGDGTRLSIL.

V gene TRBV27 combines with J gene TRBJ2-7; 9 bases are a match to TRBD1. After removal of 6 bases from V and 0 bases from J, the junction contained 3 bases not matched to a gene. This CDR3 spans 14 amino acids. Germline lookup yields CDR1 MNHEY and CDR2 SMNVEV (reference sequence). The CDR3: CASSKQGASYEQYF. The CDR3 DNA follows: TGTGCCAGCAGCAAACAGGGGGCCTCCTACGAGCAGTACTTC.

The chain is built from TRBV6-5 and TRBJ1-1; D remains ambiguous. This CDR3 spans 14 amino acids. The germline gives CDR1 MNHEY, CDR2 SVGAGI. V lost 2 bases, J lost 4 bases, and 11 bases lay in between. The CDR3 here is CASSYGLSGTEAFF. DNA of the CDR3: TGTGCCAGCAGTTACGGACTAAGCGGCACTGAAGCTTTCTTT.

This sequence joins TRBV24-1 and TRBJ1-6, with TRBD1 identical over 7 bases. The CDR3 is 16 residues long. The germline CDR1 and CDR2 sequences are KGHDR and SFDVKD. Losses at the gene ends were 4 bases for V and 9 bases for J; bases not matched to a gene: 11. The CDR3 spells CATSELTGPAASPLHF. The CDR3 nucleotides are TGTGCCACCAGTGAATTGACAGGGCCAGCCGCTTCACCCCTCCACTTT.

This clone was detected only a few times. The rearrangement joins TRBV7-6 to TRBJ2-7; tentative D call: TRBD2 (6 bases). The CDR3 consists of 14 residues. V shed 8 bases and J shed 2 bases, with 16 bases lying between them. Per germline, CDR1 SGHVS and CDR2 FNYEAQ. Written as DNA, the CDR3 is TGTGCCAGCGGCGGATGGGGGGATACCTACGAGCAGTACTTC. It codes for CASGGWGDTYEQYF.

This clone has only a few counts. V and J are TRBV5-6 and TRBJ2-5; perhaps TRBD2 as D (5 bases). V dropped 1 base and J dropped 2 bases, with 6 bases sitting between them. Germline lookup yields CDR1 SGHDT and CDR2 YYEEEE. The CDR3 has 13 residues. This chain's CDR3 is CASSLREQETQYF. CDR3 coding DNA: TGTGCCAGCAGCTTGAGGGAGCAAGAGACCCAGTACTTC.

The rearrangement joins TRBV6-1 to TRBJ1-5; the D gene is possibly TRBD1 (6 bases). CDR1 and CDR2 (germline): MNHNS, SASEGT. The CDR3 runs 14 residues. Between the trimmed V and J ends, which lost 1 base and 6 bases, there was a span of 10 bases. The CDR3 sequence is CASSEGGGTQPQHF. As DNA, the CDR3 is TGTGCCAGCAGTGAAGGGGGGGGCACTCAGCCCCAGCATTTT.

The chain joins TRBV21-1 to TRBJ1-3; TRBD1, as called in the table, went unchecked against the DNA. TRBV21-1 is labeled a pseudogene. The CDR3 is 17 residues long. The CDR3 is CASRPRFRNRSGNTIYF. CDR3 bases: TGTGCCAGCAGACCAAGGTTCAGGAATCGCTCTGGAAACACCATATATTTT.

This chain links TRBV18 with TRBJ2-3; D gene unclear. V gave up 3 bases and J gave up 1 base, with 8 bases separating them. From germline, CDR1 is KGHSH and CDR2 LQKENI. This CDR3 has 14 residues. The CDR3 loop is CASSPYEGTDTQYF. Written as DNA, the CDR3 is TGTGCCAGCTCACCGTATGAGGGCACAGATACGCAGTATTTT. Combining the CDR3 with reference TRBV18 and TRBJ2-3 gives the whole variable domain NAGVMQNPRHLVRRRGQEARLRCSPMKGHSHVYWYRQLPEEGLKFMVYLQKENIIDESGMPKERFSAEFPKEGPSILRIQQVVRGDSAAYFCASSPYEGTDTQYFGPGTRLTVL.

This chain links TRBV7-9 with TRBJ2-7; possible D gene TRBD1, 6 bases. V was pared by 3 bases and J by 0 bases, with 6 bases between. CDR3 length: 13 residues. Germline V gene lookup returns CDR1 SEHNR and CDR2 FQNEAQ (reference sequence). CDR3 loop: CASSLDSSYEQYF. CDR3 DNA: TGTGCCAGCAGCTTGGACAGCTCCTACGAGCAGTACTTC.

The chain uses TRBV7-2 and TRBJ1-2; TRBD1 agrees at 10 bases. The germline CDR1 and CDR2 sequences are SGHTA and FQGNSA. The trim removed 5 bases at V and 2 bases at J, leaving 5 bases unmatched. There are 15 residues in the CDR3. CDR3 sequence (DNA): TGTGCCAGCAGCCGGGGGACAGGGGAGAACTATGGCTACACCTTC. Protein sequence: CASSRGTGENYGYTF.

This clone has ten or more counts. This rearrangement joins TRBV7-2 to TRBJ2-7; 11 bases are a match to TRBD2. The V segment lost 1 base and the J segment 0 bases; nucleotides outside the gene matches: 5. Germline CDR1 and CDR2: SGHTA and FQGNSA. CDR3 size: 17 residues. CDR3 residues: CASSLVGTSGSSYEQYF. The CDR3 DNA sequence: TGTGCCAGCAGCTTAGTCGGGACTAGCGGCAGCTCCTACGAGCAGTACTTC.

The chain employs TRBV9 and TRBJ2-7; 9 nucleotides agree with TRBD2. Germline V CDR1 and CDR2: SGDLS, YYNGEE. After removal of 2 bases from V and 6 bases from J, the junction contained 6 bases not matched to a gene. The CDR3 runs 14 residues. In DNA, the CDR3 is TGTGCCAGCAGCGTGACTAGCGGTTTGGCCGAGCAGTACTTC. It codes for CASSVTSGLAEQYF. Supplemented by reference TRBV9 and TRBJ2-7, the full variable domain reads DSGVTQTPKHLITATGQRVTLRCSPRSGDLSVYWYQQSLDQGLQFLIQYYNGEERAKGNILERFSAQQFPDLHSELNLSSLELGDSALYFCASSVTSGLAEQYFGPGTRLTVT.

DNA for the CDR3: TGTGCCAGCAGTCAGACAGGGGATAACAACTACGAGCAGTACTTC. Protein: CASSQTGDNNYEQYF. The V call is TRBV6-5, the J call TRBJ2-7; TRBD1 agrees at 8 bases. V gave up 5 bases and J gave up 3 bases; unmatched junction bases: 9. CDR1 MNHEY and CDR2 SVGAGI come from the germline V gene. The CDR3 totals 15 residues.

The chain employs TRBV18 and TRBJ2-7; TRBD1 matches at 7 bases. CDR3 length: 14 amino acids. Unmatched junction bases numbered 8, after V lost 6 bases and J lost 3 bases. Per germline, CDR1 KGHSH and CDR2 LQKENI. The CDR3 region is CASSSDRALYEQYF. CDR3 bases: TGTGCCAGCTCCTCCGACAGGGCCCTCTACGAGCAGTACTTC.

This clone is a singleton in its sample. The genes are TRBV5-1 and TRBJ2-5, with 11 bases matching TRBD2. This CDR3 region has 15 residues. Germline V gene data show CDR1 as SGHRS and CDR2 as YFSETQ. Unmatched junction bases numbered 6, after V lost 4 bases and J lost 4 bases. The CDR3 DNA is TGCGCCAGCAGCATCCTTGGACTAGCGGGAGAGACCCAGTACTTC. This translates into CASSILGLAGETQYF.

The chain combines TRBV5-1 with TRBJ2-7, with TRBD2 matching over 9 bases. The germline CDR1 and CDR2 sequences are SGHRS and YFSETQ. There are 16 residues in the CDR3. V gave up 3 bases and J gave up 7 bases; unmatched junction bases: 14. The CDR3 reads CASSSDGTSWSVEQYF. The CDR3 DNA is TGCGCCAGCAGCTCCGATGGGACTAGCTGGTCTGTAGAGCAGTACTTC.

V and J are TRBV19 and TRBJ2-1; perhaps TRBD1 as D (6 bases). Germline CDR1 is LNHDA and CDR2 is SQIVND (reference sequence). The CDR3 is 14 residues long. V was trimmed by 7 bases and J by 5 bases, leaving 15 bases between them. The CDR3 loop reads CASNQGQKNNEQFF. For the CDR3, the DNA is TGTGCCAGTAACCAAGGACAGAAGAACAATGAGCAGTTCTTC.

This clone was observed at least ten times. For the CDR3, the DNA is TGCGCCAGCAGCCAAACGACAGGGGTGAACACTGAAGCTTTCTTT. The encoded protein is CASSQTTGVNTEAFF. The rearrangement uses TRBV4-3 and TRBJ1-1, with TRBD1 identical over 8 bases. CDR1 and CDR2 (germline): LGHNA, YSLEER. Trimming removed 2 bases from V and 0 bases from J; junction bases left unmatched: 2. The CDR3 loop spans 15 amino acids.